The 2 T cell receptor beta chains given below trace back to one sample, sequenced in a study of OX40 agonist ivuxolimab in advanced cancers. Sequencing was performed with immunoSEQ multiplex PCR; in TCRdb, only in-frame clones are kept and a portion is missing. The sample yields around 39,000 clones, 88% seen once. The sample consisted of CD4+ or CD8+ T cells sorted from blood, taken in a trial of the OX40 agonist ivuxolimab. All receptors come from an adult with an advanced solid tumor such as melanoma, head and neck, liver or kidney cancer.

This clone was counted a few times. The chain links TRBV18 to TRBJ2-6, with D hard to call. Germline loops: CDR1 KGHSH, CDR2 LQKENI. The germline V and J ends were trimmed by 8 bases and 3 bases, with 8 bases remaining between them. This CDR3 region has 13 residues. The CDR3: CASQVDGANVLTF. The CDR3 DNA is TGTGCCAGCCAGGTAGATGGGGCCAACGTCCTGACTTTC.

The V call is TRBV7-2, the J call TRBJ1-1; D gene unclear. Trimming took 5 bases from V and 10 from J, leaving 17 bases between them. The CDR3 extends over 13 amino acids. The germline V gene has CDR1 SGHTA and CDR2 FQGNSA. CDR3 loop: CASSPSTILGAFF. DNA of the CDR3: TGTGCCAGCAGCCCAAGCACTATTTTGGGAGCTTTCTTT.